The 19 T cell receptor beta chains listed next were all sequenced from one sample in a study of cytomegalovirus exposure and HLA in healthy donors. It was with 60 Vbeta and 13 Jbeta primers that the PCR ran. Produced via immunoSEQ multiplex PCR; TCRdb's table is partial and in-frame only. Counted here are some 120,000 clones, over 8.5% occurring once; the ten biggest clones make up 6% to 7.5%. What was sequenced was PBMCs. The receptors were sampled from a woman aged 40 to 50 in good health and CMV-seropositive.

The chain links TRBV6-1 to TRBJ2-5; 14 bases map to TRBD2. The J segment lost 4 bases and the V segment lost 7 bases, leaving 5 bases of the junction unmatched. The CDR3 is made up of 15 amino acids. Germline V gene sequence: CDR1 MNHNS, CDR2 SASEGT. The CDR3: CASTQTSGGGETQYF. The CDR3 region has the DNA TGTGCCAGCACCCAGACTAGCGGGGGGGGAGAGACCCAGTACTTC.

Only a few counts were recorded for this clone. V and J are TRBV5-6 and TRBJ2-3, with D unclear. There are 13 residues in the CDR3. Germline CDR1 and CDR2: SGHDT and YYEEEE. V was clipped by 0 bases and J by 2 bases, with 4 bases between them. The CDR3 DNA reads TGTGCCAGCAGCTTGGTCCTCACAGATACGCAGTATTTT. This codes for CASSLVLTDTQYF.

This sequence joins TRBV15 and TRBJ2-2; D is unclear. CDR3 length: 15 residues. V was pared by 0 bases and J by 3 bases, with 8 bases between. CDR1 and CDR2 (germline): LNHNV, YYDKDF (reference sequence). CDR3 protein: CATSRDPRDTGELFF. The CDR3, as DNA: TGTGCCACCAGCAGAGACCCCCGGGACACCGGGGAGCTGTTTTTT.

The rearrangement links TRBV28 to TRBJ2-7, with TRBD1 identical over 11 bases. CDR3 length equals 13 residues. With V trimmed by 4 bases and J by 8 bases, 4 bases remained unmatched. CDR1 and CDR2 from the germline V gene are MDHEN and SYDVKM. The CDR3 spells CASSYRTGGQQYF. Here the CDR3 DNA reads TGTGCCAGCAGTTACCGGACAGGGGGCCAGCAGTACTTC.

This clone was observed a few times. The chain uses TRBV5-4 and TRBJ1-1; TRBD1 agrees at 8 bases. CDR1 is SGHNT, CDR2 YYREEE, per germline (reference sequence). The CDR3 consists of 13 residues. With 4 bases clipped from V and 4 bases from J, the junction kept 3 bases outside the gene matches. The DNA of the CDR3 is TGTGCCAGCAGCACGACAGGGGTCACTGAAGCTTTCTTT. Encoded protein: CASSTTGVTEAFF.

The J gene is TRBJ2-7, the V gene TRBV10-2; weak D call: TRBD2 (6 bases). The CDR3 is made up of 14 amino acids. CDR1 is WSHSY, CDR2 SAAADI, per germline. V was pared by 7 bases and J by 2 bases, with 15 bases between. DNA of the CDR3: TGCGCCAGCACATCAGCGGGCGGAACCTACGAGCAGTACTTC. Its translation is CASTSAGGTYEQYF.

The J gene is TRBJ2-5, the V gene TRBV9; 9 bases fit TRBD2. The CDR3 loop spans 14 amino acids. J was trimmed by 3 bases and V by 0 bases; bases with no gene match: 0. Germline CDR1 and CDR2: SGDLS and YYNGEE. CDR3 in amino acids: CASSVGLAEETQYF. The CDR3 DNA follows: TGTGCCAGCAGCGTAGGACTAGCGGAAGAGACCCAGTACTTC.

This clone was picked up a small number of times. This chain joins TRBV13 and TRBJ2-5; D gene unclear. This CDR3 is 12 amino acids long. Looked up from germline, CDR1 is PRHDT and CDR2 is FYEKMQ (reference sequence). Trimming left V 2 bases short and J 1 base short, with 2 bases between. For the CDR3, the DNA is TGTGCCAGCAGCTTACTCCAAGAGACCCAGTACTTC. Translation: CASSLLQETQYF. Variable domain in full (rest from reference TRBV13 and TRBJ2-5): AAGVIQSPRHLIKEKRETATLKCYPIPRHDTVYWYQQGPGQDPQFLISFYEKMQSDKGSIPDRFSAQQFSDYHSELNMSSLELGDSALYFCASSLLQETQYFGPGTRLLVL.

The genes are TRBV28 and TRBJ2-7, with 12 bases lining up with TRBD1. Germline CDR1 MDHEN, CDR2 SYDVKM. The CDR3 contains 15 residues. The V and J ends lost 1 base and 6 bases, in that order; junction bases with no gene match: 4. The CDR3 spells CASSLYRDRGREQYF. In nucleotides, the CDR3 is TGTGCCAGCAGTTTATACAGGGACAGGGGGCGCGAGCAGTACTTC. Full variable domain (outside the CDR3, taken from reference TRBV28 and TRBJ2-7): DVKVTQSSRYLVKRTGEKVFLECVQDMDHENMFWYRQDPGLGLRLIYFSYDVKMKEKGDIPEGYSVSREKKERFSLILESASTNQTSMYLCASSLYRDRGREQYFGPGTRLTVT.

This clone was counted between two and nine times. The chain carries TRBV6-5 and TRBJ2-7; D is uncertain. The germline V and J ends were trimmed by 5 bases and 0 bases, with 11 bases remaining between them. CDR1 and CDR2 from the germline V gene are MNHEY and SVGAGI. The CDR3 covers 14 residues. CDR3 sequence: CASSARLDSYEQYF. Here the CDR3 DNA reads TGTGCCAGCAGTGCCAGACTGGACTCCTACGAGCAGTACTTC.

The gene calls are TRBV7-6 and TRBJ2-1; 10 bases line up with TRBD2. This CDR3 region has 17 residues. Germline V gene data show CDR1 as SGHVS and CDR2 as FNYEAQ. Germline trimming cut 4 bases from V and 2 bases from J; bases unmatched to any gene: 8. The CDR3 is CASSSYTSGAAYNEQFF. In DNA, the CDR3 is TGTGCCAGCAGCTCCTACACTAGCGGGGCTGCCTACAATGAGCAGTTCTTC.

This clone showed up just a few times. DNA of the CDR3: TGCGCCAGCAGTGAGCAGGGGTTTGGTGAAAAACTGTTTTTT. This sequence encodes CASSEQGFGEKLFF. V gene TRBV10-2 combines with J gene TRBJ1-4; D possibly corresponds to TRBD1 (6 bases). Germline V gene lookup returns CDR1 WSHSY and CDR2 SAAADI. CDR3 length: 14 residues. Trimming left V 2 bases short and J 7 bases short, with 11 bases between.

This chain connects TRBV7-6 to TRBJ1-1, with D unclear. Trimming cost V 5 bases and J 3 bases, with 13 bases left between them. There are 14 residues in the CDR3. Germline V gene lookup returns CDR1 SGHVS and CDR2 FNYEAQ. The CDR3 DNA is TGTGCCAGCAGCACTAGGGCCACACACACTGAAGCTTTCTTT. It codes for CASSTRATHTEAFF.

This clone was detected only a few times. The V call is TRBV4-1, the J call TRBJ1-4; 12 bases map to TRBD1. Germline trimming cut 2 bases from V and 7 bases from J; bases unmatched to any gene: 8. Per the germline V gene, CDR1 is MGHRA and CDR2 is YSYEKL. CDR3 length equals 17 residues. The CDR3 sequence is CASSQLPGQGAGEKLFF. For the CDR3, the DNA is TGCGCCAGCAGCCAACTGCCGGGACAGGGGGCCGGTGAAAAACTGTTTTTT.

The chain links TRBV30 to TRBJ2-1; 8 bases map to TRBD2. The CDR3 spans 12 residues. Germline V gene sequence: CDR1 GTSNPN, CDR2 SVGIG (reference sequence). The junction had 10 bases not matched to a gene; V was cut back by 3 bases and J by 15 bases. The CDR3 protein is CAWSAGLARRFF. The DNA for the CDR3 is TGTGCCTGGAGCGCCGGACTAGCTCGTCGGTTCTTC.

This clone appeared a few times. The chain is built from TRBV6-1 and TRBJ2-5; weak D call: TRBD2 (5 bases). CDR1 and CDR2 from the germline V gene are MNHNS and SASEGT. The CDR3 runs to 14 residues. Deletions cut 7 bases from V and 1 base from J, with 13 bases between. The CDR3 DNA follows: TGTGCCAGCAATCCAGCGGCGCTCCAAGAGACCCAGTACTTC. It codes for CASNPAALQETQYF.

The chain is built from TRBV5-1 and TRBJ1-1, with D hard to call. The CDR3 covers 14 residues. Trimming stripped 0 bases from V and 4 bases from J, with 10 bases between. The V gene's germline CDR1 is SGHRS and CDR2 YFSETQ. The CDR3 region is CASSLEPGITEAFF. In nucleotides, the CDR3 is TGCGCCAGCAGCTTGGAACCGGGAATCACTGAAGCTTTCTTT.

The V and J genes are TRBV27 and TRBJ2-7; a weak D match, TRBD2 (5 bases). The V and J ends lost 4 bases and 0 bases respectively, with 16 bases between them. CDR1 MNHEY and CDR2 SMNVEV come from the germline V gene (reference sequence). The CDR3 is made up of 16 amino acids. The CDR3, as DNA: TGTGCCAGCAGTTCCCTCGAGGGTAGGAGCTCCTACGAGCAGTACTTC. Translating gives CASSSLEGRSSYEQYF.

The sample holds a few counts of this clone. Germline and junction disagree at one end, which may indicate a read error. V usage is TRBV6-5 and J usage is TRBJ1-2; D is uncertain. There are 12 residues in the CDR3. The V gene's germline CDR1 is MNHEY and CDR2 SVGAGI. CDR3 nucleotides: TGTGCCAGAAGTCCGGGTAACCATGGCTACACCTTC. Translation gives CARSPGNHGYTF.